Presented here are 29 T cell receptor beta chains from one specimen sequenced in a study of T-cell memory formation after mild COVID-19. TCRdb re-derived calls from the 5' RACE reads in MiXCR, one entry per CDR3 protein. The sample carries some 260,000 distinct CDR3 sequences, roughly 17% recorded once. The sample taken for sequencing was PBMCs or a T cell subset sorted from them (not recorded which). These receptors all stem from a young man who had mild COVID-19 (a few samples of this study predate the infection). Cell type and time point are not known.

This clonotype was detected a few times. The V and J genes are TRBV5-5 and TRBJ1-5, with a possible D match to TRBD1 (6 bases). Germline values: CDR1 SGHKS, CDR2 YYEKEE (reference sequence). Trimming pared 1 base from V and 2 bases from J, leaving 10 bases between. The CDR3 length is 15 residues. CDR3 sequence reads: CASSLTGMGNQPQHF. In DNA, the CDR3 is TGTGCCAGCAGCTTGACAGGGATGGGCAATCAGCCCCAGCATTTT.

The gene calls are TRBV28 and TRBJ2-4; TRBD1 matches at 8 bases. The CDR3 contains 14 residues. Germline V lookup: CDR1 MDHEN, CDR2 SYDVKM. V lost 6 bases and J lost 7; bases outside the gene matches: 8. CDR3 region: CASSPWTGKNIQYF. The CDR3, as DNA: TGTGCCAGCAGCCCCTGGACAGGGAAGAACATTCAGTACTTC. The complete variable domain, with remaining parts taken from reference TRBV28 and TRBJ2-4, reads DVKVTQSSRYLVKRTGEKVFLECVQDMDHENMFWYRQDPGLGLRLIYFSYDVKMKEKGDIPEGYSVSREKKERFSLILESASTNQTSMYLCASSPWTGKNIQYFGAGTRLSVL.

There are a few counts of this clonotype. The V gene is TRBV6-2 or TRBV6-3, the J gene TRBJ2-2, with a possible D match to TRBD1 (5 bases). The CDR3 length is 13 residues. V was cut by 7 bases and J by 7 bases, with 13 bases left in between. CDR1 and CDR2 (germline): MNHEY, SVGEGT. In nucleotides, the CDR3 is TGTGCCAGCACCCCAGGGTGGTACGGGGAGCTGTTTTTT. Its protein is CASTPGWYGELFF.

Only a few counts were recorded for this clonotype. V usage is TRBV19 and J usage is TRBJ2-2; a weak D match, TRBD2 (5 bases). The CDR3 extends over 14 amino acids. Per germline, CDR1 LNHDA and CDR2 SQIVND (reference sequence). The V gene lost 3 bases and the J gene lost 6 bases, with 11 bases spanning the gap. The CDR3 here is CASSMFGVAGELFF. The CDR3 nucleotides read TGTGCCAGTAGTATGTTCGGGGTGGCCGGGGAGCTGTTTTTT.

The chain has TRBV5-1 and TRBJ2-5; maybe TRBD2 (5 bases). V shed 3 bases and J shed 4 bases, with 10 bases lying between them. Germline CDR1 SGHRS, CDR2 YFSETQ. The length of the CDR3 is 13 residues. The CDR3 is CASSSRGGETQYF. The CDR3 DNA follows: TGCGCCAGCAGCTCCCGGGGTGGAGAGACCCAGTACTTC.

This clonotype was detected a few times. V is TRBV28 and J is TRBJ2-1; 12 positions match TRBD2. V gave up 6 bases and J gave up 7 bases; unmatched junction bases: 13. Germline values: CDR1 MDHEN, CDR2 SYDVKM. The CDR3 loop spans 17 amino acids. In nucleotides, the CDR3 is TGTGCCAGCAGGACTAGCGGGGGCCCCGCTCCGGGTAATGAGCAGTTCTTC. Protein product: CASRTSGGPAPGNEQFF.

This clonotype has more than one count but fewer than ten. This rearrangement joins TRBV7-2 to TRBJ2-3, with no clear D. Per germline, CDR1 SGHTA and CDR2 FQGNSA. V gave up 3 bases and J gave up 2 bases, with 12 bases separating them. The CDR3 is 15 residues long. The CDR3 region has the DNA TGTGCCAGCAGCTTTTACTCCGAAATCACAGATACGCAGTATTTT. Translating it yields CASSFYSEITDTQYF.

This clonotype was observed a few times. The genes are TRBV20-1 and TRBJ2-7; D may be TRBD1 (6 bases). V lost 6 bases, J lost 1 base, and 10 bases lay in between. This CDR3 spans 12 amino acids. Per the germline V gene, CDR1 is DFQATT and CDR2 is SNEGSKA (reference sequence). CDR3 DNA: TGCAGTGCCAAGACAGGATCCTACGAGCAGTACTTC. Translation gives CSAKTGSYEQYF.

V gene TRBV10-3 combines with J gene TRBJ2-2; TRBD2 matches at 8 bases. This CDR3 spans 14 amino acids. The V gene end was trimmed by 8 bases and the J gene end by 2 bases; junction bases not matched to a gene: 4. Germline lookup yields CDR1 ENHRY and CDR2 SYGVKD. The CDR3 protein is CAILGGANTGELFF. CDR3 DNA: TGTGCCATCCTCGGGGGGGCCAACACCGGGGAGCTGTTTTTT.

This clonotype was seen more than once but under ten times. CDR3 loop: CASSFPPNTEAFF. The CDR3 DNA sequence: TGTGCCAGCAGCTTTCCCCCGAACACTGAAGCTTTCTTT. The chain links TRBV7-2 to TRBJ1-1; no clear D gene. The germline CDR1 and CDR2 sequences are SGHTA and FQGNSA. This CDR3 comprises 13 residues. V was shortened by 3 bases and J by 1 base, with 6 bases between the two germline ends.

This clonotype was seen a handful of times. V and J are TRBV7-8 and TRBJ1-2; 8 bases align to TRBD1. Germline CDR1 and CDR2: SGHVS and FQNEAQ. This CDR3 has 14 amino acids. J was trimmed by 8 bases and V by 4 bases; bases with no gene match: 9. In DNA form, the CDR3 reads TGTGCCAGCAGCTCCTACGACAGGGGAGACGGCTACACCTTC. Its translation: CASSSYDRGDGYTF.

In its sample, this clonotype was seen many times. The chain links TRBV24-1 to TRBJ2-1; D uncertain. The length of the CDR3 is 18 residues. Germline assignment: CDR1 KGHDR and CDR2 SFDVKD. V was shortened by 3 bases and J by 2 bases, with 19 bases between the two germline ends. CDR3 residues: CATSDPVRAAATYNEQFF. Written as DNA, the CDR3 is TGTGCCACCAGTGATCCCGTTAGGGCAGCAGCTACCTACAATGAGCAGTTCTTC.

This clonotype was seen a single time. The chain combines TRBV3-1 with TRBJ2-3; D unclear. With 1 base removed from V and 3 bases from J, the gap between germline ends came to 8 bases. CDR1 and CDR2 (germline): LGHDT, YNNKEL (reference sequence). The CDR3 sequence is 14 residues long. This CDR3 reads CASSQVTVTDTQYF. The DNA of the CDR3 is TGTGCCAGCAGCCAAGTCACAGTAACAGATACGCAGTATTTT.

This clonotype turned up a few times. V usage is TRBV20-1 and J usage is TRBJ1-5; D gene uncertain. CDR3 length: 14 amino acids. Trimming shortened V by 1 base and J by 2 bases, and 9 bases separated the two germline ends. The germline V gene encodes CDR1 DFQATT and CDR2 SNEGSKA (reference sequence). The CDR3 spells CSARGPQGNQPQHF. DNA of the CDR3: TGCAGTGCTAGAGGACCCCAGGGCAATCAGCCCCAGCATTTT.

The chain combines TRBV5-1 with TRBJ1-4; D not certain. V was clipped by 0 bases and J by 5 bases, with 11 bases between them. Germline-derived CDR1 and CDR2 are SGHRS and YFSETQ. The CDR3 loop spans 15 amino acids. The CDR3 region has the DNA TGCGCCAGCAGCTTGGCCGCAGCTCGAAATGAAAAACTGTTTTTT. This encodes CASSLAAARNEKLFF.

This chain links TRBV6-1 with TRBJ1-2; 10 bases map to TRBD1. With V trimmed by 6 bases and J by 8 bases, 6 bases remained unmatched. The CDR3 extends over 13 amino acids. The V gene's germline CDR1 is MNHNS and CDR2 SASEGT. CDR3 sequence: CASSRQGARGYTF. In nucleotides, the CDR3 is TGTGCCAGCAGCCGACAGGGGGCGAGGGGCTACACCTTC.

V usage is TRBV5-6 and J usage is TRBJ1-2; D perhaps matches TRBD1 (5 bases). V was trimmed by 2 bases and J by 4 bases, leaving 21 bases between them. The CDR3 is 17 amino acids. Per the germline V gene, CDR1 is SGHDT and CDR2 is YYEEEE. The CDR3 sequence: CASSFGLPGGSGYGYTF. In nucleotides, the CDR3 is TGTGCCAGCAGCTTCGGTTTACCGGGGGGAAGCGGCTATGGCTACACCTTC.

V gene TRBV7-9 combines with J gene TRBJ2-7, with D perhaps TRBD1 (6 bases). Germline-derived CDR1 and CDR2 are SEHNR and FQNEAQ (reference sequence). V was cut by 3 bases and J by 6 bases, with 18 bases left in between. The CDR3 length is 15 residues. This chain's CDR3 is CASSFAYRDQSEQYF. The CDR3 DNA is TGTGCCAGCAGCTTCGCCTACAGGGACCAGAGCGAGCAGTACTTC.

This clonotype has only a few counts. This chain links TRBV20-1 with TRBJ1-4, with 12 bases lining up with TRBD1. J was trimmed by 10 bases and V by 2 bases; bases with no gene match: 8. CDR3 length equals 15 residues. The V gene's germline CDR1 is DFQATT and CDR2 SNEGSKA (reference sequence). Here the CDR3 DNA reads TGCAGTGCTAGACCACCGGGACAGGGGGCGGCAAAACTGTTTTTT. Its protein is CSARPPGQGAAKLFF.

This CDR3 reads CASSLERGSQETQYF. DNA for the CDR3: TGCGCCAGCAGCTTGGAGCGGGGCTCCCAAGAGACCCAGTACTTC. The rearrangement joins TRBV5-1 to TRBJ2-5; 7 bases align to TRBD2. Germline V lookup: CDR1 SGHRS, CDR2 YFSETQ. CDR3 size: 15 residues. J gave up 1 base and V 0 bases, and 3 bases lay outside the gene matches.

The table lists this clonotype with a few counts. This sequence joins TRBV7-2 and TRBJ1-3; TRBD1 matches 11 bases. Losses at the gene ends were 3 bases for V and 4 bases for J; bases not matched to a gene: 2. This CDR3 region has 15 residues. The germline V gene encodes CDR1 SGHTA and CDR2 FQGNSA. The CDR3 loop reads CASSLGQGGGNTIYF. The CDR3 nucleotides are TGTGCCAGCAGCTTGGGACAGGGGGGCGGAAACACCATATATTTT.

This clonotype was counted between two and nine times. The chain combines TRBV7-2 with TRBJ2-3; D may be TRBD1 or TRBD2 (5 bases each). The germline V gene encodes CDR1 SGHTA and CDR2 FQGNSA. The CDR3 is 16 amino acids. V was trimmed by 5 bases and J by 1 base, leaving 16 bases between them. CDR3 region: CASSALARGGTDTQYF. CDR3 sequence (DNA): TGTGCCAGCAGCGCCCTAGCAAGGGGCGGCACAGATACGCAGTATTTT.

The gene calls are TRBV27 and TRBJ2-1; D is possibly TRBD2 (5 bases). Germline V gives CDR1 MNHEY, CDR2 SMNVEV (reference sequence). Trimming shortened V by 3 bases and J by 3 bases, and 18 bases separated the two germline ends. This CDR3 is 17 amino acids long. CDR3 sequence reads: CASSLSKPRVDYNEQFF. The CDR3 DNA follows: TGTGCCAGCAGTTTGTCAAAACCGCGGGTAGACTACAATGAGCAGTTCTTC.

The chain couples TRBV20-1 to TRBJ1-5; tentatively, D is TRBD1 (5 bases). The CDR3 has 15 amino acids. Germline V gives CDR1 DFQATT, CDR2 SNEGSKA (reference sequence). V lost 3 bases, J lost 0 bases, and 12 bases lay in between. The CDR3, as DNA: TGCAGTGCTAGTGGGGGAACATATAGCAATCAGCCCCAGCATTTT. This encodes CSASGGTYSNQPQHF.

The V gene is TRBV2, the J gene TRBJ2-4; 7 nucleotides agree with TRBD2. The CDR3 totals 15 residues. V dropped 4 bases and J dropped 0; count of bases not matched to a gene: 3. Germline CDR1 reads SNHLY; CDR2 reads FYNNEI. This CDR3 is CASSVLAVAKNIQYF. DNA for the CDR3: TGTGCCAGCAGTGTCCTAGCGGTAGCCAAAAACATTCAGTACTTC.

This clonotype was found a few times. This chain joins TRBV29-1 and TRBJ1-3; D is perhaps TRBD1 (6 bases). CDR1 is SQVTM, CDR2 ANQGSEA, per germline. V lost 3 bases and J lost 2, with 11 bases in between. This CDR3 spans 14 amino acids. The CDR3 region has the DNA TGCAGCGTTGATTCAGGGGCTGCTGGAAACACCATATATTTT. It is translated as CSVDSGAAGNTIYF.

V gene TRBV24-1 combines with J gene TRBJ2-7; possibly TRBD1 or TRBD2 for D (6 bases each). The CDR3 totals 13 residues. Germline V gives CDR1 KGHDR, CDR2 SFDVKD. The V gene lost 4 bases and the J gene lost 4 bases, with 10 bases spanning the gap. For the CDR3, the DNA is TGTGCCACCAGTGAGGAGGGACAATACGAGCAGTACGTC. It specifies CATSEEGQYEQYV.

This clonotype has ten or more counts. The V call is TRBV2, the J call TRBJ2-3; 11 bases line up with TRBD1. The V segment lost 7 bases and the J segment 4 bases; nucleotides outside the gene matches: 7. Germline loops: CDR1 SNHLY, CDR2 FYNNEI. The CDR3 runs to 15 residues. DNA for the CDR3: TGTGCCAGCAAGCGGGGGACAGGGGGTGCAGATACGCAGTATTTT. Amino acids: CASKRGTGGADTQYF.

This clonotype was seen only once. This chain uses TRBV9 with TRBJ2-7; D may correspond to TRBD1 or TRBD2 (5 bases each). The V gene's germline CDR1 is SGDLS and CDR2 YYNGEE. With 8 bases removed from V and 6 bases from J, the gap between germline ends came to 15 bases. The CDR3 runs to 12 residues. CDR3 in DNA: TGTGCCAGTCCCGGGACCCGCTCCGAGCAGTACGTC. Residues: CASPGTRSEQYV.